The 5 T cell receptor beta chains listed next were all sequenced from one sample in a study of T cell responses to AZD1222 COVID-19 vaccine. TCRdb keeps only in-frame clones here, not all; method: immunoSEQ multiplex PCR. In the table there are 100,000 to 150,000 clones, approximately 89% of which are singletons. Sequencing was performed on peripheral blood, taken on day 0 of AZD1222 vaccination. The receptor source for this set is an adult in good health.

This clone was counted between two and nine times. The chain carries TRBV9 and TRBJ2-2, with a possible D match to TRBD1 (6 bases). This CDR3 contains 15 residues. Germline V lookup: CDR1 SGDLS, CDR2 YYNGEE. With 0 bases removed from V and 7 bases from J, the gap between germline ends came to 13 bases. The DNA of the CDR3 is TGTGCCAGCAGCGTAGACCTGGGGGCCGGCGGGGAGCTGTTTTTT. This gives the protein CASSVDLGAGGELFF. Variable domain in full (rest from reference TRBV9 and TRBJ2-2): DSGVTQTPKHLITATGQRVTLRCSPRSGDLSVYWYQQSLDQGLQFLIQYYNGEERAKGNILERFSAQQFPDLHSELNLSSLELGDSALYFCASSVDLGAGGELFFGEGSRLTVL.

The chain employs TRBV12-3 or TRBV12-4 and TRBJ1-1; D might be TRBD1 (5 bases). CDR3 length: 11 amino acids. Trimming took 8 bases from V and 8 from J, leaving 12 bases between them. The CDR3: CASPKGSEAFF. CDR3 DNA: TGTGCCAGCCCGAAGGGGAGCGAAGCTTTCTTT.

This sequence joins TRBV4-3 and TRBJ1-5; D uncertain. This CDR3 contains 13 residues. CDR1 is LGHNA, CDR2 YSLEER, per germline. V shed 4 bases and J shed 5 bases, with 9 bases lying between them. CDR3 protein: CASSPQHDQPQHF. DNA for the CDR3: TGCGCCAGCAGCCCTCAACATGATCAGCCCCAGCATTTT.

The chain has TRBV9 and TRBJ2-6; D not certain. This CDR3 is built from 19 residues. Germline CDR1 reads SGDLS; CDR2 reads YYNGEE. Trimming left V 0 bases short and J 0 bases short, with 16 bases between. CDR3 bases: TGTGCCAGCAGCGTAGCCCGGGTCGACGCGGTCTCTGGGGCCAACGTCCTGACTTTC. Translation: CASSVARVDAVSGANVLTF.

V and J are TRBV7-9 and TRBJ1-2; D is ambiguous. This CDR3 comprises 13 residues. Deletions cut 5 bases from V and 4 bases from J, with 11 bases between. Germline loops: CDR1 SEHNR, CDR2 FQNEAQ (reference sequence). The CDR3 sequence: CASSLGRAYGYTF. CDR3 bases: TGTGCCAGCAGCCTAGGGAGGGCCTATGGCTACACCTTC.